A selection of T cell receptor beta chains follows, all from one sample in a study of cytomegalovirus exposure and HLA in healthy donors. Assay used: immunoSEQ multiplex PCR; TCRdb lists only in-frame clones, some missing. The sample totals some 130,000 clones. Material: PBMCs. These receptors all stem from a young man in good health and CMV-seronegative. Both conserved end residues are part of each CDR3. Each record gives: CDR3 length, V gene, D gene, J gene, CDR3 DNA, CDR3 protein. A D gene is named only where the DNA matches it firmly.

cdr3_length: 14
v_call: TRBV2
d_call: TRBD1
j_call: TRBJ1-1
cdr3_nt: TGTGCCAGCATTCGGGGACAGGTGAACACTGGAGCTTTCTTT
cdr3_aa: CASIRGQVNTGAFF

cdr3_length: 16
v_call: TRBV7-9
d_call: NA
j_call: TRBJ1-3
cdr3_nt: TGTGCCAGCAGCGGACACAGGGCCCTGCCTGGAAACACCATATATTTT
cdr3_aa: CASSGHRALPGNTIYF

cdr3_length: 14
v_call: TRBV5-6
d_call: NA
j_call: TRBJ1-1
cdr3_nt: TGTGCCAGCATCGGGTCTCGAGGGAACACTGAAGCTTTCTTT
cdr3_aa: CASIGSRGNTEAFF

cdr3_length: 13
v_call: TRBV5-8
d_call: NA
j_call: TRBJ2-7
cdr3_nt: TGTGCCAGCAGCTTGGCTCGGGGTCACGAGCAGTACTTC
cdr3_aa: CASSLARGHEQYF

cdr3_length: 14
v_call: TRBV11-3
d_call: NA
j_call: TRBJ2-7
cdr3_nt: TGTGCCAGCAGCCCTCGGGGTCCTGCGGACGAGCAGTACTTC
cdr3_aa: CASSPRGPADEQYF

cdr3_length: 15
v_call: TRBV5-1
d_call: TRBD2
j_call: TRBJ2-7
cdr3_nt: TGCGCCAGCAGCTTGGGCCCTAGCGGGAGCTACGAGCAGTACTTC
cdr3_aa: CASSLGPSGSYEQYF

cdr3_length: 15
v_call: TRBV19
d_call: NA
j_call: TRBJ2-3
cdr3_nt: TGTGCCAGTAGTATAACGGGGGGCATCACAGATACGCAGTATTTT
cdr3_aa: CASSITGGITDTQYF

cdr3_length: 13
v_call: TRBV19
d_call: TRBD1
j_call: TRBJ2-5
cdr3_nt: TGTGCCAGTAGTACGACAGGGCTAGAGACCCAGTACTTC
cdr3_aa: CASSTTGLETQYF

cdr3_length: 15
v_call: TRBV19
d_call: NA
j_call: TRBJ1-1
cdr3_nt: TGTGCCAGTAGTATTGGTCACAGCATTAACACTGAAGCTTTCTTT
cdr3_aa: CASSIGHSINTEAFF

cdr3_length: 17
v_call: TRBV7-2
d_call: NA
j_call: TRBJ1-5
cdr3_nt: TGTGCCAGCAGCCCCGGGACTCCCGCACCCAGCAATCAGCCCCAGCATTTT
cdr3_aa: CASSPGTPAPSNQPQHF

cdr3_length: 11
v_call: TRBV30
d_call: TRBD1
j_call: TRBJ2-7
cdr3_nt: TGTGCCTGGGGGACAGGGCACGAGCAGTACTTC
cdr3_aa: CAWGTGHEQYF

cdr3_length: 14
v_call: TRBV25-1
d_call: TRBD1
j_call: TRBJ1-2
cdr3_nt: TGTGCCAGCAGGGGGACAGGGGCTAACTATGGCTACACCTTC
cdr3_aa: CASRGTGANYGYTF

cdr3_length: 13
v_call: TRBV6-5
d_call: TRBD2
j_call: TRBJ2-7
cdr3_nt: TGTGCCAGCAGTGGACCGGGAGGGTACGAGCAGTACTTC
cdr3_aa: CASSGPGGYEQYF

cdr3_length: 14
v_call: TRBV9
d_call: NA
j_call: TRBJ2-1
cdr3_nt: TGTGCCAGCAGCGTAGCGAGCGAATACAATGAGCAGTTCTTC
cdr3_aa: CASSVASEYNEQFF

cdr3_length: 11
v_call: TRBV30
d_call: TRBD1
j_call: TRBJ1-2
cdr3_nt: TGTGCCTGGAAGGGGGCGGGTGGCTACACCTTC
cdr3_aa: CAWKGAGGYTF